This T cell receptor beta chain emerged from a study of T cell changes during pregnancy in multiple sclerosis. TCRdb's table, derived via immunoSEQ multiplex PCR, lists solely in-frame clones and lacks some. The sample lists approximately 100,000 clones, 92% occurring once. This clone has just one count. The receptor's source is a female donor with multiple sclerosis, enrolled in a pregnancy study. The sample consisted of peripheral blood, taken after pregnancy.

This CDR3 is CASSFTGTGGNEQFF. CDR3 nucleotide sequence: TGTGCCAGCAGCTTTACCGGGACAGGGGGTAATGAGCAGTTCTTC. V and J are TRBV7-3 and TRBJ2-1; TRBD1 agrees at 11 bases. V was pared by 3 bases and J by 7 bases, with 5 bases of the junction left unmatched. The CDR3 covers 15 residues. Germline CDR1 is SGHTA and CDR2 is FQGTGA.